The 9 T cell receptor beta chains below were found in one sample sequenced in a study of human T cells and chemical hapten exposure (dated by TCRdb to the early 2020s). The time point label corresponds to: patch test 3, about 24 weeks after DPC sensitization. The sample's treatment or condition label is to be understood as: therapeutic diphenylcyclopropenone sensitization with weekly scalp DPC. Library preparation used RACE. These reads were obtained on a NextSeq 500. TCRdb handled the public reads itself, with Q25 trimming in fastp and clone calling in MiXCR, and kept productive beta chains. CDR3 protein sequences are deduplicated, and each keeps its most common genes and DNA. The table for this sample lists 95,000 to 150,000 distinct CDR3 sequences; around 11% of them were counted only once. The ten largest make up around 2.5% of the sample. The sequenced sample was whole blood, obtained in connection with sensitization to the hapten diphenylcyclopropenone (DPC). The receptors derive from a woman in her 50s with alopecia areata. Some clones in this sample may be carry-over from other donors' samples.

Only a few counts were recorded for this clonotype. The chain joins TRBV29-1 to TRBJ1-5; 9 bases align to TRBD1. Germline V lookup: CDR1 SQVTM, CDR2 ANQGSEA. V was clipped by 6 bases and J by 2 bases; unmatched bases: 5. The CDR3 is made up of 14 amino acids. CDR3 sequence reads: CSVKGQGGNQPQHF. The CDR3 coding sequence is TGCAGCGTCAAGGGACAGGGAGGCAATCAGCCCCAGCATTTT.

This chain links TRBV18 with TRBJ2-6; a weak D match, TRBD2 (5 bases). Between the trimmed V and J ends, which lost 4 bases and 2 bases, there was a span of 9 bases. The CDR3 extends over 15 amino acids. Germline CDR1 KGHSH, CDR2 LQKENI. The CDR3 nucleotides are TGTGCCAGCTCACTAAGGGAGACTGGGGCCAACGTCCTGACTTTC. It translates to CASSLRETGANVLTF. The full variable domain, completed using reference TRBV18 and TRBJ2-6, is NAGVMQNPRHLVRRRGQEARLRCSPMKGHSHVYWYRQLPEEGLKFMVYLQKENIIDESGMPKERFSAEFPKEGPSILRIQQVVRGDSAAYFCASSLRETGANVLTFGAGSRLTVL.

This rearrangement joins TRBV9 to TRBJ2-3; 10 bases match TRBD2. The germline CDR1 and CDR2 sequences are SGDLS and YYNGEE. The CDR3 is made up of 16 amino acids. The V gene end was trimmed by 0 bases and the J gene end by 4 bases; junction bases not matched to a gene: 5. Written as DNA, the CDR3 is TGTGCCAGCAGCGTAGCAGCGGGGGGGCTCCCAGATACGCAGTATTTT. Translation gives CASSVAAGGLPDTQYF.

This clonotype has ten or more counts. CDR3 in amino acids: CASSLPVNEQFF. The CDR3 DNA follows: TGTGCCAGCAGTTTACCCGTCAATGAGCAGTTCTTC. V is TRBV28 and J is TRBJ2-1; no reliable D call. V lost 2 bases, J lost 6 bases, and 5 bases lay in between. Germline CDR1 MDHEN, CDR2 SYDVKM. The CDR3 runs 12 residues. Full variable domain (remainder filled in from reference TRBV28 and TRBJ2-1): DVKVTQSSRYLVKRTGEKVFLECVQDMDHENMFWYRQDPGLGLRLIYFSYDVKMKEKGDIPEGYSVSREKKERFSLILESASTNQTSMYLCASSLPVNEQFFGPGTRLTVL.

In its sample, this clonotype was seen a few times. The chain employs TRBV28 and TRBJ2-6, with D perhaps TRBD1 (5 bases). V was pared by 3 bases and J by 6 bases, with 12 bases between. Germline values: CDR1 MDHEN, CDR2 SYDVKM. The CDR3 is made up of 15 amino acids. CDR3 bases: TGTGCCAGCAGTTTTCCCCAGGGATCGGCCAACGTCCTGACTTTC. Encoded protein: CASSFPQGSANVLTF. Full variable domain (missing parts from reference TRBV28 and TRBJ2-6): DVKVTQSSRYLVKRTGEKVFLECVQDMDHENMFWYRQDPGLGLRLIYFSYDVKMKEKGDIPEGYSVSREKKERFSLILESASTNQTSMYLCASSFPQGSANVLTFGAGSRLTVL.

This clonotype was detected a few times. The chain uses TRBV2 and TRBJ1-2; maybe TRBD1 (5 bases). The CDR3 totals 13 residues. The V end lost 8 bases, the J end lost 4 bases, and 14 bases lay between the germline ends. Germline CDR1 and CDR2: SNHLY and FYNNEI. The CDR3 sequence: CASGVQESYGYTF. The CDR3 DNA sequence: TGTGCCAGCGGAGTACAGGAGTCCTATGGCTACACCTTC.

This clonotype was counted ten times or more. The chain has TRBV12-3 or TRBV12-4 and TRBJ2-3, with D hard to call. V was trimmed by 10 bases and J by 0 bases, leaving 20 bases between them. CDR3 length: 16 amino acids. CDR3 sequence reads: CAITSLADISTDTQYF. Written as DNA, the CDR3 is TGTGCCATCACATCTCTCGCGGATATTAGCACAGATACGCAGTATTTT.

This clonotype was recorded at least ten times. The chain joins TRBV5-1 to TRBJ2-3, with 15 positions matching TRBD2. The CDR3 runs to 16 residues. The germline CDR1 and CDR2 sequences are SGHRS and YFSETQ. V lost 4 bases, J lost 6 bases, and 6 bases stayed unmatched. The CDR3 is CASSVGLAGGLDTQYF. Written as DNA, the CDR3 is TGCGCCAGCAGCGTCGGACTAGCGGGGGGGCTGGATACGCAGTATTTT.

This clonotype has at least ten counts. The rearrangement joins TRBV29-1 to TRBJ1-1; the D gene is possibly TRBD1 (5 bases). Trimming removed 6 bases from V and 5 bases from J, with 19 bases in between. CDR1 is SQVTM and CDR2 is ANQGSEA in the germline V gene. The length of the CDR3 is 14 residues. Written as DNA, the CDR3 is TGCAGCGTGGGCCCCCGGGGGTCGGGGACTGAAGCTTTCTTT. It encodes CSVGPRGSGTEAFF.